This is a list of T cell receptor beta chains from one sample in a study of blood T cell repertoires in COVID-19. Sequenced by immunoSEQ multiplex PCR; TCRdb stores in-frame clones only, minus some. The sample yields tens of thousands of clones, approximately 83% seen once. What was sequenced was peripheral blood. The receptors derive from an elderly man with COVID-19, enrolled during active disease. CDR3s include the opening cysteine and the closing phenylalanine or tryptophan. The D gene is left open where the match is weak. Size is stated for part of the rows, as once, few or many counts, or as a class when the clone is expanded.

V	D	J	size	CDR3	DNA
TRBV5-1	-	TRBJ2-6	-	CASSLEMGQGSRAGANVLTF	TGCGCCAGCAGCTTGGAAATGGGGCAGGGGTCGCGCGCTGGGGCCAACGTCCTGACTTTC
TRBV5-6	TRBD1	TRBJ1-2	-	CASSLAGTGGHGGGYTF	TGTGCCAGCAGCTTGGCCGGGACAGGGGGCCATGGCGGGGGCTACACCTTC
TRBV19	-	TRBJ2-1	-	CASSTRGRGRGQHLYNEQFF	TGTGCCAGTAGTACCCGGGGCCGCGGGCGGGGGCAACACCTCTACAATGAGCAGTTCTTC
TRBV20-1	TRBD2	TRBJ2-1	few	CSASPSGRDNEQFF	TGCAGTGCTAGTCCTAGCGGGAGGGATAATGAGCAGTTCTTC
TRBV6-4	-	TRBJ2-3	-	CASSDSSGEGDTQYF	TGTGCCAGCAGTGACTCTTCGGGAGAGGGAGATACGCAGTATTTT
TRBV19	TRBD1	TRBJ1-5	-	CASKPGQGAGQPQHF	TGTGCCAGTAAGCCGGGACAGGGGGCTGGGCAGCCCCAGCATTTT
TRBV19	TRBD1	TRBJ1-5	once	CASSGQGHRQPQHF	TGTGCCAGTAGCGGACAGGGGCATCGGCAGCCCCAGCATTTT
TRBV7-2	-	TRBJ2-5	-	CASSPGQGSLGTQYF	TGTGCCAGCAGCCCAGGGCAAGGTAGCTTGGGGACCCAGTACTTC
TRBV27	-	TRBJ1-1	-	CASSLSGDTEAFF	TGTGCCAGCAGTTTGTCAGGGGATACTGAAGCTTTCTTT
TRBV5-1	TRBD1	TRBJ1-1	-	CASSSLQGTANTEAFF	TGCGCCAGCAGCTCGCTTCAGGGGACAGCGAACACTGAAGCTTTCTTT
TRBV5-1	-	TRBJ1-2	few	CASSSDGNGGYTF	TGCGCCAGCAGCTCGGACGGGAATGGTGGCTACACCTTC
TRBV2	-	TRBJ1-1	-	CASTAGRENTEAFF	TGTGCCAGCACGGCAGGTCGGGAGAACACTGAAGCTTTCTTT
TRBV9	-	TRBJ2-1	-	CASSVASVYNEQFF	TGTGCCAGCAGCGTGGCTAGCGTGTACAATGAGCAGTTCTTC
TRBV30	-	TRBJ1-1	-	CAWSRDTEAFF	TGTGCCTGGTCCCGGGATACTGAAGCTTTCTTT
TRBV7-8	TRBD2	TRBJ2-1	-	CASSQLAGWGNEQFF	TGTGCCAGCAGCCAACTAGCGGGGTGGGGCAATGAGCAGTTCTTC
TRBV2	TRBD1	TRBJ2-2	-	CASSRDRTTGELFF	TGTGCCAGCAGCCGGGACAGAACCACCGGGGAGCTGTTTTTT
TRBV5-1	-	TRBJ2-5	-	CASSLSPGVARETQYF	TGCGCCAGCAGCTTGTCCCCCGGGGTAGCGAGAGAGACCCAGTACTTC
TRBV10-3	TRBD2	TRBJ2-1	-	CAIKISGGLSSYNEQFF	TGTGCCATCAAGATTAGCGGGGGCCTTAGCTCCTACAATGAGCAGTTCTTC
TRBV7-2	-	TRBJ2-2	-	CASSLFWGLTGELFF	TGTGCCAGCAGCTTATTTTGGGGGCTGACCGGGGAGCTGTTTTTT
TRBV6-2/TRBV6-3	TRBD1	TRBJ2-2	-	CASSLTRTGWANTGELFF	TGTGCCAGCAGTCTCACTCGGACAGGGTGGGCGAACACCGGGGAGCTGTTTTTT
TRBV6-6	-	TRBJ1-3	-	CASVLSSGNTIYF	TGTGCCAGCGTGCTCAGCTCTGGAAACACCATATATTTT
TRBV19	-	TRBJ1-2	-	CASRPNRQYYGYTF	TGTGCCAGTAGGCCCAACCGACAGTACTATGGCTACACCTTC
TRBV28	-	TRBJ1-4	-	CASRSTGSNEKLFF	TGTGCCAGCAGATCGACAGGCTCAAATGAAAAACTGTTTTTT
TRBV7-6	-	TRBJ1-4	-	CASSLAFAALNEKLFF	TGTGCCAGCAGCTTAGCTTTCGCGGCCCTTAATGAAAAACTGTTTTTT
TRBV5-1	TRBD1	TRBJ1-1	-	CASSLRQGLNTEAFF	TGCGCCAGCAGCCTACGACAGGGGTTGAACACTGAAGCTTTCTTT
TRBV10-3	-	TRBJ2-1	-	CAISETGVGGFF	TGTGCCATCAGTGAAACCGGGGTCGGGGGGTTCTTC
TRBV30	TRBD1	TRBJ1-2	-	CAWRSAGQGARNYGYTF	TGTGCCTGGAGAAGTGCGGGACAGGGGGCGCGGAACTATGGCTACACCTTC
TRBV27	-	TRBJ1-1	-	CASSSQGSYAEAFF	TGTGCCAGCAGTTCCCAGGGGTCCTACGCTGAAGCTTTCTTT
TRBV9	TRBD2	TRBJ2-7	-	CASSVGLAEQYF	TGTGCCAGCAGCGTAGGACTAGCGGAGCAGTACTTC
TRBV2	TRBD2	TRBJ2-3	-	CASTLRTSGADTQYF	TGTGCCAGCACCCTACGGACTAGCGGGGCGGATACGCAGTATTTT
TRBV5-4	TRBD1	TRBJ1-1	few	CASSLGGGQDELRAFF	TGTGCCAGCAGCTTGGGGGGGGGACAGGACGAACTTCGAGCTTTCTTT
TRBV19	TRBD1	TRBJ1-2	-	CASSRTGTNYGYTF	TGTGCCAGTAGTCGGACAGGGACTAACTATGGCTACACCTTC
TRBV7-2	TRBD2	TRBJ2-3	-	CASSFLAGTDTQYF	TGTGCCAGCAGCTTCCTAGCGGGCACAGATACGCAGTATTTT
TRBV18	TRBD1	TRBJ1-1	-	CASSPGQGITEAFF	TGTGCCAGCTCTCCGGGACAGGGAATAACTGAAGCTTTCTTT
TRBV28	TRBD1	TRBJ2-7	-	CASTRGTAGYEQYF	TGTGCCAGCACCAGGGGGACGGCAGGATACGAGCAGTACTTC
TRBV6-2/TRBV6-3	TRBD2	TRBJ2-2	-	CASSARGGGPRVSGELFF	TGTGCCAGCAGTGCCCGGGGCGGGGGGCCGAGGGTCTCCGGGGAGCTGTTTTTT
TRBV28	-	TRBJ1-2	-	CASSAGPRGYTF	TGTGCCAGCAGTGCGGGACCTCGTGGCTACACCTTC
TRBV4-3	TRBD2	TRBJ2-2	once	CASSQAHKTGLAGLPSTGELFF	TGCGCCAGCAGCCAAGCTCACAAAACAGGACTAGCGGGGTTGCCCAGCACCGGGGAGCTGTTTTTT
TRBV29-1	TRBD1	TRBJ1-2	-	CSVTGQGSNYGYTF	TGCAGCGTGACCGGACAGGGATCCAACTATGGCTACACCTTC
TRBV5-1	-	TRBJ2-1	-	CASSSGSAILYNEQFF	TGCGCCAGCAGCTCGGGTAGCGCTATCCTTTACAATGAGCAGTTCTTC
TRBV9	-	TRBJ2-6	once	CASSVAPLSSGANVLTF	TGTGCCAGCAGCGTAGCCCCCCTTAGCTCTGGGGCCAACGTCCTGACTTTC
TRBV5-1	-	TRBJ1-2	-	CASSLISSYGYTF	TGCGCCAGCAGCTTAATTAGCAGTTATGGCTACACCTTC
TRBV6-1	-	TRBJ2-7	-	CATSRPDNEQYF	TGTGCCACCTCCCGCCCGGACAACGAGCAGTACTTC
TRBV19	-	TRBJ2-7	-	CASSVGRGSSYEQYF	TGTGCCAGTAGCGTGGGGAGGGGGAGCTCCTACGAGCAGTACTTC
TRBV11-3	TRBD2	TRBJ2-1	-	CASSAQGGRMDEQFF	TGTGCCAGCAGCGCCCAGGGCGGGAGGATGGATGAGCAGTTCTTC
TRBV25-1	-	TRBJ1-4	-	CASSETGMTNEKLFF	TGTGCCAGCAGTGAAACCGGGATGACTAATGAAAAACTGTTTTTT
TRBV30	-	TRBJ2-2	-	CAWSLAVAGELFF	TGTGCCTGGAGTTTGGCGGTGGCCGGGGAGCTGTTTTTT
TRBV2	-	TRBJ1-1	-	CAGKDRRGGEAFF	TGTGCCGGAAAAGACCGACGTGGCGGTGAAGCTTTCTTT
TRBV19	TRBD1	TRBJ1-6	-	CASSIDTGASPLHF	TGTGCCAGTAGTATAGATACAGGGGCATCACCCCTCCACTTT
TRBV6-2/TRBV6-3	TRBD2	TRBJ2-1	-	CASSWSGGEQFF	TGTGCCAGCAGTTGGTCGGGAGGGGAGCAGTTCTTC
TRBV5-4	-	TRBJ1-3	once	CASSLQGINTIYF	TGTGCCAGCAGCTTGCAGGGGATCAACACCATATATTTT
TRBV7-9	TRBD1	TRBJ1-5	-	CASSPTGEPQHF	TGTGCCAGCAGTCCTACAGGGGAGCCCCAGCATTTT
TRBV5-6	-	TRBJ1-2	-	CASSLGGDSYGYTF	TGTGCCAGCAGCTTGGGGGGTGACAGTTATGGCTACACCTTC